This T cell receptor (beta chain) is drawn from a study of identical twins. TCRdb reprocessed the 5' RACE reads via MiXCR and lists one record per CDR3 protein. The sample contains about 690,000 distinct CDR3 sequences, approximately 22% of which appear only once. Ten or more counts support this clonotype. Trimming pared 5 bases from V and 4 bases from J, leaving 9 bases between. Germline-derived CDR1 and CDR2 are SGHTA and FQGNSA. CDR3 length: 12 residues. The same data also contributed to another study, on T cells expressing NK-cell markers.

The rearrangement links TRBV7-2 to TRBJ2-7; D is unresolved. The sample was PBMCs. This TCR was sampled from a young woman in good health. In DNA, the CDR3 is TGTGCCAGCAGCCGTCCTCTTTACGAGCAGTACTTC. As protein: CASSRPLYEQYF.